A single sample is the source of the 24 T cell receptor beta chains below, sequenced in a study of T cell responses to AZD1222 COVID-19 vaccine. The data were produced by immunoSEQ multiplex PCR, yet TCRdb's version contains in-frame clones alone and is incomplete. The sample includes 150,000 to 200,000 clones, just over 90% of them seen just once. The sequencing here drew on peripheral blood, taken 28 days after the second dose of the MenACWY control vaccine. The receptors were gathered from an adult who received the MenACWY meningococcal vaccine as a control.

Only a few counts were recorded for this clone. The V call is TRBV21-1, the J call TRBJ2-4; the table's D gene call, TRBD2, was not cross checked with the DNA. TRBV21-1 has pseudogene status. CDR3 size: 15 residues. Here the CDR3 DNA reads TGTGCCAGCAGCAAAGGCGGGGTCGGCAAAAACATTCAGTACTTC. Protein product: CASSKGGVGKNIQYF.

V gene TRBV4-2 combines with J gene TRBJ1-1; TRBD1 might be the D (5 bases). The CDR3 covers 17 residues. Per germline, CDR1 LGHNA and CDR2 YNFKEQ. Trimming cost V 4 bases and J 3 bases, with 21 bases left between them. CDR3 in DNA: TGTGCCAGCAGCCCCTGGTGGGCGGGGCGAGAGGACACTGAAGCTTTCTTT. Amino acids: CASSPWWAGREDTEAFF.

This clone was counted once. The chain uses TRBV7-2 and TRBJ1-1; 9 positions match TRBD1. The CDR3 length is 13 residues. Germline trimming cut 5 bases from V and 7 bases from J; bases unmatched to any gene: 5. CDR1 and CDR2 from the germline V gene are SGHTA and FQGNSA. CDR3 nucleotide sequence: TGTGCCAGCAGCCTCGACAGGGGGAGTGAAGCTTTCTTT. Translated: CASSLDRGSEAFF.

CDR3 nucleotides: TGTGCCAGCAGTTTAGCAGGGGGCGTTCAGCCCCAGCATTTT. Its translation: CASSLAGGVQPQHF. This chain links TRBV28 with TRBJ1-5, with 8 bases lining up with TRBD1. With 2 bases clipped from V and 6 bases from J, the junction kept 3 bases outside the gene matches. The germline gives CDR1 MDHEN, CDR2 SYDVKM. The CDR3 has 14 residues.

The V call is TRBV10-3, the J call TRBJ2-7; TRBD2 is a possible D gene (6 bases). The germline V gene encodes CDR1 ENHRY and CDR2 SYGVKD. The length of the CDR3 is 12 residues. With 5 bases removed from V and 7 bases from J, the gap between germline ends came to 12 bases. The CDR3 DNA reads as TGTGCCATCAGTAAACTAGCCGATGAGCAGTACTTC. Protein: CAISKLADEQYF.

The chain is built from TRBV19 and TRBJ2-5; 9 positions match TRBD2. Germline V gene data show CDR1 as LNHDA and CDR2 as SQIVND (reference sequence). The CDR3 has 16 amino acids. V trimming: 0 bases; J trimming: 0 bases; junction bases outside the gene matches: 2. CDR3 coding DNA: TGTGCCAGTAGTATAGAAACTAGCGGGTACCAAGAGACCCAGTACTTC. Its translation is CASSIETSGYQETQYF.

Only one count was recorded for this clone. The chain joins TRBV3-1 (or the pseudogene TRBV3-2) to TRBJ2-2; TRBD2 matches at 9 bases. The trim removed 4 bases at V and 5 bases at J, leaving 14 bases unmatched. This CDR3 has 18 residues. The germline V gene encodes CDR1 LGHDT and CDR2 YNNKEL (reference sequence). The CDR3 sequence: CASSLWAPGTSRTGELFF. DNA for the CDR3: TGTGCCAGCAGCCTCTGGGCTCCCGGGACTAGCAGAACCGGGGAGCTGTTTTTT.

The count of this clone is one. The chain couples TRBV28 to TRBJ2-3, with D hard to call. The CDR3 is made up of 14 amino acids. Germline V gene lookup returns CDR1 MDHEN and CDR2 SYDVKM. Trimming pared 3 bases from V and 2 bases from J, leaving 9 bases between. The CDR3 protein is CASSFRSLTDTQYF. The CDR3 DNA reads TGTGCCAGCAGTTTTAGGTCCCTCACAGATACGCAGTATTTT.

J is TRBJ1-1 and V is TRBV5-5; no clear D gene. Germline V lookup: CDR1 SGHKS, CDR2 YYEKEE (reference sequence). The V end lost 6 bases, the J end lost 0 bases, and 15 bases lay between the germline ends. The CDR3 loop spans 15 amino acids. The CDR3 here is CASTDTRVMNTEAFF. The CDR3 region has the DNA TGTGCCAGCACCGATACGCGGGTCATGAACACTGAAGCTTTCTTT. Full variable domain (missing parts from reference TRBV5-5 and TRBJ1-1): DAGVTQSPTHLIKTRGQQVTLRCSPISGHKSVSWYQQVLGQGPQFIFQYYEKEERGRGNFPDRFSARQFPNYSSELNVNALLLGDSALYLCASTDTRVMNTEAFFGQGTRLTVV.

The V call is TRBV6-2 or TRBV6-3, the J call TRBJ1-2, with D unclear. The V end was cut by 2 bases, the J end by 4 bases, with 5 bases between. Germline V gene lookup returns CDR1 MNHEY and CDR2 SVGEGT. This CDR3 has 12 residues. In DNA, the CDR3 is TGTGCCAGCAGTTACGGGTTCTATGGCTACACCTTC. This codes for CASSYGFYGYTF.

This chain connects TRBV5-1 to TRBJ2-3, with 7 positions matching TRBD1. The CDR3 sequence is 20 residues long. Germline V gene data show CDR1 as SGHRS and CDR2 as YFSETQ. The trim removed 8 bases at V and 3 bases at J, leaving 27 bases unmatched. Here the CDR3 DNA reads TGCGCCAGTACGATATTTCCCTCGGTGGTCTTGAGGGGGCGGACAGATACGCAGTATTTT. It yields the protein CASTIFPSVVLRGRTDTQYF.

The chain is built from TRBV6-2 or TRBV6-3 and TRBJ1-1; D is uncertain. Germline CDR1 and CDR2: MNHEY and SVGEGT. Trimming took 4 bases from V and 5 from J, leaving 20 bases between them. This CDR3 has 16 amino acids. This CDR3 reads CASSLSGSSLWTEAFF. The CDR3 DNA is TGTGCCAGCAGTTTATCGGGAAGCTCTTTATGGACTGAAGCTTTCTTT.

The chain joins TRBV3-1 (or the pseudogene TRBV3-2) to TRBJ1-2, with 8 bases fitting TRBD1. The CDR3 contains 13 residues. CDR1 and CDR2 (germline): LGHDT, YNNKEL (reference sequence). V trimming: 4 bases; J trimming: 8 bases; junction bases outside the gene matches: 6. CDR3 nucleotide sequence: TGTGCCAGCAGCCCGGACAGGGTGGGGGGCTACACCTTC. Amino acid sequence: CASSPDRVGGYTF.

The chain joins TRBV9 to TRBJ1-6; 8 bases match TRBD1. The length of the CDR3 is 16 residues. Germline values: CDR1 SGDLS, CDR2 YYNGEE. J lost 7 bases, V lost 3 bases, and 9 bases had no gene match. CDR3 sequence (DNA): TGTGCCAGCAGCGCGAGAGGGACAGGCCCAAATTCACCCCTCCACTTT. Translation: CASSARGTGPNSPLHF.

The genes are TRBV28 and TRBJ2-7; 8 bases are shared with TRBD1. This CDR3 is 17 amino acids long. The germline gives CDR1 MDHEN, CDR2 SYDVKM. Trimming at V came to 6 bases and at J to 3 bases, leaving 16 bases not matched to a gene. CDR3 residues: CASSRHQGAANYYEQYF. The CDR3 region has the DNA TGTGCCAGCAGCCGACATCAGGGGGCTGCAAATTACTACGAGCAGTACTTC.

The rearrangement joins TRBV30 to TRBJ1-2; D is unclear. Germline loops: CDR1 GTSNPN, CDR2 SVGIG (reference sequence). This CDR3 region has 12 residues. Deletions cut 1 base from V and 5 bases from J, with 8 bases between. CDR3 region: CAWSAGLYGYTF. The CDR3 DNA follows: TGTGCCTGGAGTGCCGGCCTGTATGGCTACACCTTC. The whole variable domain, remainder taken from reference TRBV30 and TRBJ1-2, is SQTIHQWPATLVQPVGSPLSLECTVEGTSNPNLYWYRQAAGRGLQLLFYSVGIGQISSEVPQNLSASRPQDRQFILSSKKLLLSDSGFYLCAWSAGLYGYTFGSGTRLTVV.

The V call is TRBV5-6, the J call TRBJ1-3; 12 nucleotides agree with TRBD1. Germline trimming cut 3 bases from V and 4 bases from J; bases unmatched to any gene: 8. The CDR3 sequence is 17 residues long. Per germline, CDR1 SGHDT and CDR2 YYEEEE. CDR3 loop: CASSSPGTGGDGNTIYF. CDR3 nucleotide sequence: TGTGCCAGCAGCTCTCCCGGGACAGGGGGCGACGGAAACACCATATATTTT. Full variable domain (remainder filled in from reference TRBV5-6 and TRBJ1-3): DAGVTQSPTHLIKTRGQQVTLRCSPKSGHDTVSWYQQALGQGPQFIFQYYEEEERQRGNFPDRFSGHQFPNYSSELNVNALLLGDSALYLCASSSPGTGGDGNTIYFGEGSWLTVV.

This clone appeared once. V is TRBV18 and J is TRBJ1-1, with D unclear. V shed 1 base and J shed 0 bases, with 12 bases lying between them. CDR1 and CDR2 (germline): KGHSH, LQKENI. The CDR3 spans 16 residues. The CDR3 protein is CASSPQTAAVNTEAFF. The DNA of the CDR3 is TGTGCCAGCTCACCACAAACGGCGGCGGTGAACACTGAAGCTTTCTTT.

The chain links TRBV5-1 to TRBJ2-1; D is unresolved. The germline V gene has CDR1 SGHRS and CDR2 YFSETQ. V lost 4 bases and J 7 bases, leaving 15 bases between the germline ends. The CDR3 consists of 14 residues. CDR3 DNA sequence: TGCGCCAGCAGCGTTGTCAGTGATCTTAATGAGCAGTTCTTC. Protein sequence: CASSVVSDLNEQFF.

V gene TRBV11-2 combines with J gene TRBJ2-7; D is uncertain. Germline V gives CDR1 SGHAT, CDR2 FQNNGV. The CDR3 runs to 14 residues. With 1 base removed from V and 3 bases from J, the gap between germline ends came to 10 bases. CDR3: CASSLGQAIYEQYF. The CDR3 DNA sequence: TGTGCCAGCAGCTTAGGTCAGGCGATCTACGAGCAGTACTTC.

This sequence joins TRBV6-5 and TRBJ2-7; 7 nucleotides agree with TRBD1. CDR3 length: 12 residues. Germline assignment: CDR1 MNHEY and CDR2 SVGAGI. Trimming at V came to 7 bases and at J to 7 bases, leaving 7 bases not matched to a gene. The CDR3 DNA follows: TGTGCCAGCAAAACAGGGGCGAGGGAGCAGTACTTC. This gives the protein CASKTGAREQYF.

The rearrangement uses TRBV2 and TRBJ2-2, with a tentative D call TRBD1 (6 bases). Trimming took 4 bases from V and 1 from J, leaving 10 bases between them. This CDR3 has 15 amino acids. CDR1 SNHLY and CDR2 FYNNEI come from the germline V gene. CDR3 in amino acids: CASSVRTVNTGELFF. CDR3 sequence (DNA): TGTGCCAGCAGTGTACGGACAGTGAACACCGGGGAGCTGTTTTTT. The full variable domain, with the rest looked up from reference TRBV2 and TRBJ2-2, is EPEVTQTPSHQVTQMGQEVILRCVPISNHLYFYWYRQILGQKVEFLVSFYNNEISEKSEIFDDQFSVERPDGSNFTLKIRSTKLEDSAMYFCASSVRTVNTGELFFGEGSRLTVL.

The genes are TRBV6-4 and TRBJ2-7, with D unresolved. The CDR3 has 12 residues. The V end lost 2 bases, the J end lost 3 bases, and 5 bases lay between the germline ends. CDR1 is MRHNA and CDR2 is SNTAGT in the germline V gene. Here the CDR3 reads CASSDRDYEQYF. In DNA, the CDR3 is TGTGCCAGCAGTGACAGGGACTACGAGCAGTACTTC.

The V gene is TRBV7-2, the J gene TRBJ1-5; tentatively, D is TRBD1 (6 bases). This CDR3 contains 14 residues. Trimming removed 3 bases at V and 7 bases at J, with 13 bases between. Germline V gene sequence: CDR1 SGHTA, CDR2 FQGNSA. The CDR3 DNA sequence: TGTGCCAGCAGCTTCGTTGGACAGAGCCAGCCCCAGCATTTT. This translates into CASSFVGQSQPQHF.